A selection of T cell receptor beta chains follows, all from one sample in a study of blood T cell repertoires in COVID-19. Measured with immunoSEQ multiplex PCR; TCRdb has only the in-frame clones, and not every one. The table has 70,000 to 100,000 clones, 70% to 90% seen once. Sequenced input: peripheral blood. The receptors originated from a woman older than 75 with acute or convalescent COVID-19. The CDR3 runs from the conserved cysteine through the conserved F or W. The D gene is left open where the match is weak. Expanded clones get a size class; other rows say once, few or many, or leave the size out.

d_gene,abundance,j_gene,v_gene,CDR3aa,CDR3nt
TRBD1,-,TRBJ2-5,TRBV5-4,CASSSTGGRETQYF,TGTGCCAGCAGCTCAACAGGGGGCAGAGAGACCCAGTACTTC
TRBD1,-,TRBJ1-5,TRBV6-5,CASRGQGPNQPQHF,TGTGCCAGCAGAGGACAGGGGCCTAATCAGCCCCAGCATTTT
TRBD1,-,TRBJ1-4,TRBV18,CASSPTGTGRHRLFF,TGTGCCAGCTCACCTACCGGGACAGGGCGGCATCGGCTGTTTTTT
-,-,TRBJ1-1,TRBV19,CASSILGRTEAFF,TGTGCCAGTAGTATCCTCGGGAGGACTGAAGCTTTCTTT
TRBD2,-,TRBJ2-2,TRBV9,CASSASGMSTGELFF,TGTGCCAGCAGTGCTAGCGGAATGAGCACCGGGGAGCTGTTTTTT
TRBD2,-,TRBJ2-5,TRBV30,CAWSVSSGTSQETQYF,TGTGCCTGGAGTGTGTCTAGCGGGACGTCCCAAGAGACCCAGTACTTC
-,-,TRBJ1-2,TRBV5-4,CASSLTASYGYTF,TGTGCCAGCAGCCTAACAGCCTCCTATGGCTACACCTTC
TRBD1,-,TRBJ2-1,TRBV10-3,CAISEQGSSYNEQFF,TGTGCCATCAGCGAACAGGGGAGCTCCTACAATGAGCAGTTCTTC
-,-,TRBJ1-5,TRBV18,CASSATGSPSNQPQHF,TGTGCCAGCTCAGCCACAGGGAGCCCTAGCAATCAGCCCCAGCATTTT
TRBD2,-,TRBJ2-3,TRBV24-1,CATSDMVAGGTDTQYF,TGTGCCACCAGTGATATGGTAGCGGGAGGTACAGATACGCAGTATTTT
TRBD1,-,TRBJ1-5,TRBV19,CASSPTGGGQPQHF,TGTGCCAGTAGCCCCACAGGGGGAGGGCAGCCCCAGCATTTT
TRBD2,-,TRBJ2-1,TRBV19,CASSIPSGPYNEQFF,TGTGCCAGTAGTATCCCTAGCGGACCCTACAATGAGCAGTTCTTC
TRBD1,once,TRBJ1-6,TRBV19,CASSPRDSDLSPLHF,TGTGCCAGTAGTCCCCGGGACAGTGATCTTTCACCCCTCCACTTT
TRBD1,few,TRBJ1-1,TRBV7-9,CASSPGTGELNTEAFF,TGTGCCAGCAGCCCAGGGACAGGGGAGTTGAACACTGAAGCTTTCTTT
-,-,TRBJ2-1,TRBV11-1,CASSFVGGGGNEQFF,TGTGCCAGCAGCTTTGTTGGCGGCGGAGGCAATGAGCAGTTCTTC
-,-,TRBJ1-4,TRBV29-1,CSAGGVNEKLFF,TGCAGCGCTGGCGGAGTTAATGAAAAACTGTTTTTT
TRBD1,once,TRBJ1-2,TRBV9,CASSQGTGQYGYTF,TGTGCCAGCAGCCAAGGGACAGGCCAATATGGCTACACCTTC
TRBD1,few,TRBJ1-1,TRBV5-8,CASNSGQGDGEAFF,TGTGCCAGCAACTCGGGACAGGGGGACGGTGAAGCTTTCTTT
-,-,TRBJ2-7,TRBV19,CASSILAGPYYEQYF,TGTGCCAGTAGTATCCTGGCGGGACCGTACTACGAGCAGTACTTC
TRBD2,-,TRBJ2-7,TRBV7-2,CASSLERTSGYEQYF,TGTGCCAGCAGCTTAGAGCGGACTAGCGGCTACGAGCAGTACTTC
TRBD2,-,TRBJ2-1,TRBV9,CASSVISGSHNEQFF,TGTGCCAGCAGCGTAATTAGCGGGAGCCACAATGAGCAGTTCTTC
TRBD2,-,TRBJ2-3,TRBV10-3,CAIRGTSSSTDTQYF,TGTGCCATCAGAGGGACTAGCTCTAGCACAGATACGCAGTATTTT
-,-,TRBJ2-1,TRBV18,CASSPRANNEQFF,TGTGCCAGCTCACCACGAGCCAACAATGAGCAGTTCTTC
TRBD2,-,TRBJ2-3,TRBV5-1,CASSIGLAGVSGTDTQYF,TGCGCCAGCAGCATCGGACTAGCGGGAGTTAGTGGCACAGATACGCAGTATTTT
TRBD1,-,TRBJ1-4,TRBV7-9,CASSLGGQGNEKLFF,TGTGCCAGCAGCTTAGGTGGACAGGGTAATGAAAAACTGTTTTTT